These 9 T cell receptor beta chains originate from one sample sequenced in a study of shared clonotypes between healthy human individuals. Naive-designated CD8 cells lacked CD45RO, were positively enriched for CCR7, and omitted terminally differentiated effector memory CD45RA+ cells. TCRdb's copy holds only in-frame clones and misses some; the assay was immunoSEQ multiplex PCR. The sample lists hundreds of thousands of clones, 90% to 97% occurring once. The sample comprised naive CD8+ T cells sorted from blood. Receptors originate from a man aged 30 to 39 in good health.

The chain is built from TRBV27 and TRBJ2-5; maybe TRBD1 (6 bases). Germline lookup yields CDR1 MNHEY and CDR2 SMNVEV (reference sequence). V was cut by 7 bases and J by 3 bases, with 12 bases left in between. The CDR3 spans 13 residues. The CDR3 reads CASMPWTEETQYF. For the CDR3, the DNA is TGTGCCAGCATGCCCTGGACAGAAGAGACCCAGTACTTC.

CDR3 DNA sequence: TGTGCCAGCAGCCTGACCGGGACAGGCGGTGAGCAGTACTTC. Its translation is CASSLTGTGGEQYF. The rearrangement links TRBV14 to TRBJ2-7; TRBD1 aligns across 8 bases. The CDR3 contains 14 residues. CDR1 SGHDN and CDR2 FVKESK come from the germline V gene. V shed 4 bases and J 7 bases; nucleotides not matched to a gene: 9.

V usage is TRBV27 and J usage is TRBJ2-1; no clear D. The CDR3 runs to 15 residues. Deletions cut 6 bases from V and 5 bases from J, with 17 bases between. In germline, CDR1 is MNHEY, CDR2 SMNVEV (reference sequence). CDR3 DNA sequence: TGTGCCAGCAGATCTAGGATGCACCCCAACAATGAGCAGTTCTTC. Translated, it gives CASRSRMHPNNEQFF.

The chain couples TRBV7-6 to TRBJ2-7, with a tentative D call TRBD1 (6 bases). Germline assignment: CDR1 SGHVS and CDR2 FNYEAQ. The V end lost 5 bases, the J end lost 3 bases, and 14 bases lay between the germline ends. This CDR3 region has 14 residues. The CDR3, as DNA: TGTGCCAGCAGCGCAATAGGACAGAGCTACGAGCAGTACTTC. It specifies CASSAIGQSYEQYF.

V usage is TRBV28 and J usage is TRBJ2-1; 7 nucleotides align to TRBD1. The CDR3 has 15 amino acids. With 10 bases clipped from V and 7 bases from J, the junction kept 16 bases outside the gene matches. CDR1 is MDHEN, CDR2 SYDVKM, per germline. The CDR3 bases are TGTGCCATTGGGAAGGGGGCGGCGATGGTGAATGAGCAGTTCTTC. Protein product: CAIGKGAAMVNEQFF.

V gene TRBV9 combines with J gene TRBJ2-1; TRBD2 matches at 9 bases. Germline CDR1 SGDLS, CDR2 YYNGEE. V lost 3 bases to trimming and J lost 3 bases; unmatched junction nucleotides: 7. The CDR3 spans 16 residues. The CDR3 region has the DNA TGTGCCAGCAGCGAGGGGGCGGGAGGGAACTACAATGAGCAGTTCTTC. Its translation is CASSEGAGGNYNEQFF.

This sequence joins TRBV11-2 and TRBJ2-7, with 12 bases fitting TRBD2. The CDR3 contains 15 residues. The V gene's germline CDR1 is SGHAT and CDR2 FQNNGV. With V trimmed by 4 bases and J by 7 bases, 8 bases remained unmatched. The CDR3 loop reads CASSSRLAGALEQYF. The DNA for the CDR3 is TGTGCCAGCAGCTCTCGACTAGCGGGAGCCCTAGAGCAGTACTTC.

This CDR3 is CASSLRTGLYEQYF. The CDR3 coding sequence is TGTGCCAGCAGTCTCCGGACAGGGCTCTACGAGCAGTACTTC. The chain has TRBV7-6 and TRBJ2-7; 8 bases are shared with TRBD1. The CDR3 runs 14 residues. Trimming at V came to 6 bases and at J to 3 bases, leaving 7 bases not matched to a gene. Germline-derived CDR1 and CDR2 are SGHVS and FNYEAQ.

For the CDR3, the DNA is TGTGCCAGCAGTTCCGGGACAGAGCTCAATGAGCAGTTCTTC. This encodes CASSSGTELNEQFF. This chain links TRBV28 with TRBJ2-1; 7 positions agree with TRBD1. With V trimmed by 4 bases and J by 6 bases, 6 bases remained unmatched. The CDR3 consists of 14 residues. From germline, CDR1 is MDHEN and CDR2 SYDVKM.